This TCR beta chain appears in the sequencing data of a study of cytomegalovirus exposure and HLA in healthy donors. Overall study results and limits: Highly shared variants forming one cluster were likely a sequencing artifact.

The primer mix had 60 Vbeta and 13 Jbeta primers. Some clones are missing from TCRdb's copy, which holds only in-frame ones; the method was immunoSEQ multiplex PCR. The sample holds almost 65,000 clones; roughly 80% are singletons and the top ten take about 5%. On this clone itself: Its antigen is undetermined.

CDR3 length equals 13 residues. CDR1 and CDR2 (germline): SGDLS, YYNGEE. J was trimmed by 7 bases and V by 1 base; bases with no gene match: 3. This sequence originates from a male donor in good health and CMV-seropositive. Input material: PBMCs. The chain combines TRBV9 with TRBJ2-3; 7 nucleotides line up with TRBD2. For the CDR3, the DNA is TGTGCCAGCAGCGTACTAGCGGATAATACGCAGTATTTT. It translates to CASSVLADNTQYF. Looking up the rest from reference TRBV9 and TRBJ2-3 gives the full variable domain: DSGVTQTPKHLITATGQRVTLRCSPRSGDLSVYWYQQSLDQGLQFLIQYYNGEERAKGNILERFSAQQFPDLHSELNLSSLELGDSALYFCASSVLADNTQYFGPGTRLTVL.